The 27 T cell receptor beta chains in this list originate from one sample, sequenced in a study of CD8 T cells in Susac syndrome. An input of roughly 0.45 to 1 ug of RNA was subjected to reverse transcription using random hexamers. Using its own MiXCR run on the immunoSEQ multiplex PCR reads, TCRdb lists one record per CDR3 protein. Here the sample spans about 150,000 distinct CDR3 sequences, less than 97% being singletons. Sequencing was done on a sample of CD8+ T cells from PBMCs. These receptor sequences come from a human donor with multiple sclerosis.

The chain joins TRBV13 to TRBJ2-1, with D possibly TRBD2 on 6 matching bases. V gave up 3 bases and J gave up 4 bases, with 7 bases separating them. The CDR3 runs 13 residues. Germline assignment: CDR1 PRHDT and CDR2 FYEKMQ (reference sequence). Here the CDR3 reads CASSFGGYNEQFF. In nucleotides, the CDR3 is TGTGCCAGCAGCTTTGGGGGGTACAATGAGCAGTTCTTC.

The CDR3 DNA follows: TGTGCCAGCAGCGACGCGGAGAGAAGGACTGAAGCTTTCTTT. This encodes CASSDAERRTEAFF. This chain joins TRBV13 and TRBJ1-1; unclear D gene. Germline V CDR1 and CDR2: PRHDT, FYEKMQ (reference sequence). CDR3 length: 14 amino acids. Trimming cost V 5 bases and J 5 bases, with 15 bases left between them. Full variable domain (remainder filled in from reference TRBV13 and TRBJ1-1): AAGVIQSPRHLIKEKRETATLKCYPIPRHDTVYWYQQGPGQDPQFLISFYEKMQSDKGSIPDRFSAQQFSDYHSELNMSSLELGDSALYFCASSDAERRTEAFFGQGTRLTVV.

The V call is TRBV7-9, the J call TRBJ2-2, with a possible D match to TRBD2 (5 bases). The CDR3 sequence is 16 residues long. Trimming stripped 2 bases from V and 7 bases from J, with 17 bases between. Per germline, CDR1 SEHNR and CDR2 FQNEAQ (reference sequence). CDR3 sequence (DNA): TGTGCCAGCAGCTTAAGCGGTCGGGCAAAAGACGGGGAGCTGTTTTTT. Protein: CASSLSGRAKDGELFF.

This chain connects TRBV7-8 to TRBJ2-1; the match to TRBD2 covers 11 bases. The CDR3 consists of 19 residues. Germline V gene data show CDR1 as SGHVS and CDR2 as FQNEAQ. V gave up 3 bases and J gave up 2 bases; unmatched junction bases: 12. The CDR3 coding sequence is TGTGCCAGCAGCTTTCCTCTAGCGGGGGGCTACCGAACCTACAATGAGCAGTTCTTC. This codes for CASSFPLAGGYRTYNEQFF.

The chain recombines TRBV12-3 or TRBV12-4 with TRBJ2-7; possibly TRBD2 for D (5 bases). The length of the CDR3 is 17 residues. Between the trimmed V and J ends, which lost 10 bases and 6 bases, there was a span of 31 bases. The CDR3 DNA follows: TGTGCCACCCTCCCGGGCGCTTCCAACGGGATTCTCGGCGAGCAGTACTTC. Protein product: CATLPGASNGILGEQYF.

The V call is TRBV7-9, the J call TRBJ1-3, with D hard to call. The CDR3 contains 12 residues. V lost 5 bases to trimming and J lost 4 bases, with 6 bases between them. Germline CDR1 reads SEHNR; CDR2 reads FQNEAQ (reference sequence). CDR3 sequence reads: CASSPQGNTIYF. CDR3 DNA: TGTGCCAGCAGCCCACAGGGAAACACCATATATTTT.

This rearrangement joins TRBV7-2 to TRBJ2-6; the D is unclear. Germline CDR1 and CDR2: SGHTA and FQGNSA. The CDR3 runs to 14 residues. Trimming took 8 bases from V and 0 from J, leaving 8 bases between them. Written as DNA, the CDR3 is TGTGCCAGCGGGCCAGACTCTGGGGCCAACGTCCTGACTTTC. This sequence encodes CASGPDSGANVLTF. The whole variable domain, remainder taken from reference TRBV7-2 and TRBJ2-6, is GAGVSQSPSNKVTEKGKDVELRCDPISGHTALYWYRQSLGQGLEFLIYFQGNSAPDKSGLPSDRFSAERTGGSVSTLTIQRTQQEDSAVYLCASGPDSGANVLTFGAGSRLTVL.

This chain connects TRBV30 to TRBJ1-1; the D gene is possibly TRBD1 (5 bases). Germline V gives CDR1 GTSNPN, CDR2 SVGIG (reference sequence). The CDR3 loop spans 13 amino acids. V dropped 1 base and J dropped 4 bases, with 10 bases sitting between them. CDR3 amino acids: CAWSEGFGTEAFF. The CDR3 nucleotides are TGTGCCTGGAGTGAGGGGTTTGGCACTGAAGCTTTCTTT.

The chain recombines TRBV13 with TRBJ1-1; no definite D call. CDR1 and CDR2 (germline): PRHDT, FYEKMQ (reference sequence). There are 12 residues in the CDR3. V shed 5 bases and J shed 4 bases, with 8 bases lying between them. The CDR3 DNA follows: TGTGCCAGCAGCCGACTCAGCACTGAAGCTTTCTTT. This gives the protein CASSRLSTEAFF.

The chain couples TRBV3-1 to TRBJ2-7, with a weak D call TRBD2 (6 bases). The CDR3 contains 17 residues. The germline V gene has CDR1 LGHDT and CDR2 YNNKEL (reference sequence). The ends were cut back, 4 bases at V and 1 base at J, with 20 bases in the middle. As DNA, the CDR3 is TGTGCCAGCAGCCCGACCGGCGGCGGGGCCCCTTCCTACGAGCAGTACTTC. It yields the protein CASSPTGGGAPSYEQYF.

The chain is built from TRBV12-3 or TRBV12-4 and TRBJ2-3; D possibly corresponds to TRBD2 (5 bases). The CDR3 sequence is 15 residues long. V was pared by 10 bases and J by 7 bases, with 24 bases between. CDR3 amino acids: CAIRALQASKYTQYF. The CDR3 nucleotides are TGTGCCATCCGAGCACTCCAGGCTAGCAAATATACGCAGTATTTT.

The genes are TRBV29-1 and TRBJ1-4; the D gene is possibly TRBD1 (6 bases). With 7 bases removed from V and 6 bases from J, the gap between germline ends came to 15 bases. The CDR3 is 13 residues long. Germline CDR1 SQVTM, CDR2 ANQGSEA. The CDR3 loop reads CSATGISDEKLFF. The CDR3 DNA reads TGCAGCGCAACAGGGATCTCGGATGAAAAACTGTTTTTT.

The chain couples TRBV7-9 to TRBJ2-3; 8 nucleotides agree with TRBD1. J was trimmed by 2 bases and V by 5 bases; bases with no gene match: 9. CDR3 size: 16 residues. Looked up from germline, CDR1 is SEHNR and CDR2 is FQNEAQ (reference sequence). For the CDR3, the DNA is TGTGCCAGCAGCATAGTGACGGGACAGGCCACAGATACGCAGTATTTT. It specifies CASSIVTGQATDTQYF.

The chain couples TRBV20-1 to TRBJ2-7; D is possibly TRBD2 (6 bases). The germline gives CDR1 DFQATT, CDR2 SNEGSKA (reference sequence). This CDR3 comprises 13 residues. V lost 0 bases to trimming and J lost 4 bases, with 10 bases between them. CDR3 in DNA: TGCAGTGCTAGAGATCTTGGAGGGTACGAGCAGTACTTC. It specifies CSARDLGGYEQYF.

This chain joins TRBV29-1 and TRBJ2-1; 12 nucleotides agree with TRBD2. Germline V lookup: CDR1 SQVTM, CDR2 ANQGSEA. This CDR3 comprises 16 residues. The V and J ends lost 3 bases and 2 bases, in that order; junction bases with no gene match: 5. The CDR3 is CSVDPPSGGAYNEQFF. CDR3 nucleotides: TGCAGCGTTGACCCCCCTAGCGGGGGGGCCTACAATGAGCAGTTCTTC.

V usage is TRBV5-1 and J usage is TRBJ2-1; D unresolved. Germline CDR1 is SGHRS and CDR2 is YFSETQ. V was pared by 5 bases and J by 5 bases, with 8 bases between. This CDR3 spans 12 amino acids. Here the CDR3 reads CASRDNNNEQFF. The CDR3, as DNA: TGCGCCAGCAGAGACAACAACAATGAGCAGTTCTTC.

The chain recombines TRBV2 with TRBJ2-3, with D perhaps TRBD1 (6 bases). Trimming took 2 bases from V and 2 from J, leaving 11 bases between them. The germline V gene encodes CDR1 SNHLY and CDR2 FYNNEI. The CDR3 loop spans 15 amino acids. CDR3 in DNA: TGTGCCAGCAGTGAAAAACAGGGATTCACAGATACGCAGTATTTT. Protein product: CASSEKQGFTDTQYF.

V and J are TRBV29-1 and TRBJ2-5; D not certain. This CDR3 region has 13 residues. Between the trimmed V and J ends, which lost 6 bases and 2 bases, there was a span of 13 bases. The V gene's germline CDR1 is SQVTM and CDR2 ANQGSEA. CDR3 region: CSVTDLQQETQYF. The CDR3 coding sequence is TGCAGCGTGACTGACCTCCAGCAAGAGACCCAGTACTTC.

The gene calls are TRBV9 and TRBJ1-2, with D possibly being TRBD1 (5 bases). V lost 4 bases and J 6 bases, leaving 10 bases between the germline ends. The CDR3 sequence is 12 residues long. Germline V CDR1 and CDR2: SGDLS, YYNGEE. CDR3: CASSSSTDGYTF. CDR3 coding DNA: TGTGCCAGCAGCTCTTCGACAGATGGCTACACCTTC.

The chain has TRBV12-3 or TRBV12-4 and TRBJ2-1, with D uncertain. This CDR3 is 13 amino acids long. V was cut by 2 bases and J by 4 bases, with 6 bases left in between. The CDR3 here is CASSLKEYNEQFF. The DNA of the CDR3 is TGTGCCAGCAGTTTAAAGGAGTACAATGAGCAGTTCTTC.

The V gene is TRBV20-1, the J gene TRBJ1-2; 7 nucleotides agree with TRBD1. Germline values: CDR1 DFQATT, CDR2 SNEGSKA (reference sequence). Germline trimming cut 0 bases from V and 0 bases from J; bases unmatched to any gene: 16. This CDR3 spans 19 amino acids. The CDR3 is CSARDLRVEWQGANYGYTF. The CDR3 coding sequence is TGCAGTGCTAGAGATCTGAGGGTCGAGTGGCAGGGGGCTAACTATGGCTACACCTTC.

This chain links TRBV2 with TRBJ1-6; unclear D gene. The CDR3 sequence is 19 residues long. Germline V lookup: CDR1 SNHLY, CDR2 FYNNEI. Trimming left V 7 bases short and J 0 bases short, with 22 bases between. CDR3 amino acids: CASTEGGITRGSYNSPLHF. DNA of the CDR3: TGTGCCAGCACCGAGGGAGGGATTACCCGAGGCTCCTATAATTCACCCCTCCACTTT.

This clonotype occurred once. The CDR3 protein is CASSLMGPDTQYF. The DNA for the CDR3 is TGTGCCAGCAGCCTCATGGGGCCAGATACGCAGTATTTT. This chain links TRBV6-5 with TRBJ2-3, with D possibly being TRBD1 (5 bases). The CDR3 loop spans 13 amino acids. The germline V gene has CDR1 MNHEY and CDR2 SVGAGI. V was trimmed by 6 bases and J by 4 bases, leaving 11 bases between them.

The genes are TRBV29-1 and TRBJ1-2; D remains unclear. V was shortened by 8 bases and J by 6 bases, with 19 bases between the two germline ends. The CDR3 loop spans 13 amino acids. Germline assignment: CDR1 SQVTM and CDR2 ANQGSEA. DNA of the CDR3: TGCAGCACTCCCCGCCCGGGGTCGGATGGCTACACCTTC. It yields the protein CSTPRPGSDGYTF.

J is TRBJ2-5 and V is TRBV5-6; 7 bases map to TRBD2. This CDR3 is built from 15 residues. With 2 bases clipped from V and 2 bases from J, the junction kept 6 bases outside the gene matches. Germline loops: CDR1 SGHDT, CDR2 YYEEEE. Written as DNA, the CDR3 is TGTGCCAGCAGCTTCGTAGCCGGGGGGCAAGAGACCCAGTACTTC. This sequence encodes CASSFVAGGQETQYF.

The rearrangement uses TRBV20-1 and TRBJ2-5, with 13 bases aligning to TRBD2. V dropped 2 bases and J dropped 7; count of bases not matched to a gene: 7. The length of the CDR3 is 15 residues. Per the germline V gene, CDR1 is DFQATT and CDR2 is SNEGSKA (reference sequence). In nucleotides, the CDR3 is TGCAGTGCTAGAACGGGACTAGCGGGGTGGGGGACCCAGTACTTC. This gives the protein CSARTGLAGWGTQYF.

This clonotype was recorded only once. The genes are TRBV9 and TRBJ1-4, with 7 bases that match TRBD1. Germline lookup yields CDR1 SGDLS and CDR2 YYNGEE. Unmatched junction bases numbered 14, after V lost 4 bases and J lost 8 bases. The CDR3 sequence is 16 residues long. CDR3 protein: CASSPQKDLRGEKLFF. CDR3 DNA sequence: TGTGCCAGCAGCCCCCAGAAGGACCTCAGGGGGGAAAAACTGTTTTTT. The whole variable domain, remainder taken from reference TRBV9 and TRBJ1-4, is DSGVTQTPKHLITATGQRVTLRCSPRSGDLSVYWYQQSLDQGLQFLIQYYNGEERAKGNILERFSAQQFPDLHSELNLSSLELGDSALYFCASSPQKDLRGEKLFFGSGTQLSVL.